These 3 T cell receptor beta chains originate from one sample sequenced in a study of naive and memory T cell subsets (dated by TCRdb to about 2017). Library preparation employed UMI-ligation and nested PCR. TCRdb records Illumina MiSeq as the sequencer. The beta constant-region primer consisted of an equimolar mixture of two oligonucleotides that together covered TRBC1 and TRBC2. Using fastp at Q25 and MiXCR, TCRdb reprocessed the public reads and kept productive beta chains. Each entry is one CDR3 protein sequence, shown with its most common DNA and genes. This sample gives about 150,000 distinct CDR3 sequences in total; over 15% of them show up just once. The top ten constitute about 0.13% of the sample. Sequencing was done on a sample of naive CD4+ T cells from blood. The sample's cell subset or site label is to be understood as: naive T cells, CD45RA high CD27+. The receptors derive from a human donor in good health.

The gene calls are TRBV7-9 and TRBJ2-3, with 7 bases lining up with TRBD2. Germline V lookup: CDR1 SEHNR, CDR2 FQNEAQ (reference sequence). The CDR3 runs 16 residues. V gave up 1 base and J gave up 2 bases; unmatched junction bases: 6. The chain's CDR3 is CASSLVSLAVTDTQYF. The CDR3 DNA reads as TGTGCCAGCAGCTTAGTCTCCCTAGCGGTCACAGATACGCAGTATTTT.

This clonotype was seen a handful of times. The chain links TRBV2 to TRBJ2-7, with D hard to call. The CDR3 consists of 10 residues. In germline, CDR1 is SNHLY, CDR2 FYNNEI. V was pared by 8 bases and J by 4 bases, with 6 bases between. In DNA, the CDR3 is TGTGCCAGCGAAAGATACGAGCAGTACTTC. As protein: CASERYEQYF.

CDR3 coding DNA: TGTGCCAGCAGTTTGGCCTTAGGGACCCAGTACTTC. It translates to CASSLALGTQYF. This chain uses TRBV12-3 or TRBV12-4 with TRBJ2-5; D unresolved. The CDR3 is 12 amino acids. V gave up 3 bases and J gave up 7 bases, with 9 bases separating them.